This entry features one T cell receptor beta chain sequence. The data were taken from a study of T cells after yellow fever vaccination. There are 19 residues in the CDR3. From germline, CDR1 is KGHSH and CDR2 LQKENI. J lost 1 base, V lost 6 bases, and 20 bases had no gene match. Study-level findings and limits: Some clonotypes, a small share, were shared between CD4 and CD8 compartments. Though it reached lower strength, the secondary response hit its peak faster, day 5 versus 15.

A process of 5'RACE template switching, which added a universal primer site and UMIs, was used to make TCR cDNA. A single record per CDR3 protein comes from TCRdb applying MiXCR to the 5' RACE reads. Found here are roughly 96,000 distinct CDR3 sequences, more than 7.5% of them singletons; the top ten hold 16%. Material: CD8+ T cells not binding an NS4B(214-222) dextramer, sorted from PBMCs, obtained roughly 15 days after the first yellow fever vaccination. The chain links TRBV18 to TRBJ1-1; 7 bases line up with TRBD1. This sequence was found in a man between 18 and 29 years old who received the YFV17D yellow fever vaccine. CDR3 sequence: CASSPPPGQLPGGNTEAFF. The CDR3 DNA sequence: TGTGCCAGCTCTCCGCCCCCGGGACAGCTACCCGGAGGGAACACTGAAGCTTTCTTT.